The T cell receptor beta chain under discussion was sequenced for a study of cytomegalovirus exposure and HLA in healthy donors. Points from the study as a whole: Further analysis, carried out later, found HLA-associated TCR beta chains more clonally expanded than equally common other chains. Presence/absence analyses rested on an assumption that sequencing depth was roughly uniform across donors.

This PCR relied on a set of 60 Vbeta primers and 13 Jbeta primers. Assay used: immunoSEQ multiplex PCR; TCRdb lists only in-frame clones, some missing. The sample lists 150,000 to 200,000 clones, 70% to 85% occurring once. Concerning this clone: The antigen is not known.

Sequencing input: PBMCs. This TCR came from a man between 35 and 55 years old in good health and CMV-seronegative.

DNA for the CDR3: TGTGCCAGCAGCCCCGGGGGGAAGGAGACCCAGTACTTC. Residues: CASSPGGKETQYF. V gene TRBV28 combines with J gene TRBJ2-5; 7 bases align to TRBD2. Trimming cost V 6 bases and J 5 bases; bases outside gene matches: 6. CDR3 size: 13 residues. Germline V gene lookup returns CDR1 MDHEN and CDR2 SYDVKM.